This TCR beta chain originates from a study of identifying expanded T cells in peripheral blood. Regarding the study as a whole: Across healthy donors, higher total template counts meant significantly greater approximately two-week count variance. About 1.2 clones differed between technical replicates, versus around 16 and 19 over time.

Notes on this clone: Its antigen is undetermined.

J was trimmed by 1 base and V by 4 bases; bases with no gene match: 8. CDR3 length equals 16 residues. Looked up from germline, CDR1 is SGHDT and CDR2 is YYEEEE. Libraries were prepared by immunoSEQ multiplex PCR; TCRdb keeps only in-frame clonotypes and omits some of them. This sample has 45,000 to 75,000 clones, with roughly four fifths found just once. Collection occurred without any documented infections or immune events in donors. The gene calls are TRBV5-6 and TRBJ2-1, with TRBD1 matching over 7 bases. Sequencing used blood. This TCR was sampled from a person between 18 and 75 years old in good health. CDR3 region: CASSPTTGESYNEQFF. CDR3 DNA sequence: TGTGCCAGCAGCCCGACTACAGGGGAGTCCTACAATGAGCAGTTCTTC.